These 9 T cell receptor beta chains share one sample of origin, sequenced in a study of siplizumab effects on memory and regulatory T cells. TCRdb keeps only in-frame clones here, not all; method: immunoSEQ multiplex PCR. Here the sample spans tens of thousands of clones, more than 80% being singletons. Material: CD8+ T cells sorted from blood. The receptors stem from a human donor in good health.

The V call is TRBV9, the J call TRBJ2-5, with 13 bases identical to TRBD2. Germline V gene sequence: CDR1 SGDLS, CDR2 YYNGEE. This CDR3 contains 17 residues. With V trimmed by 0 bases and J by 1 base, 3 bases remained unmatched. CDR3 in amino acids: CASSVGGLAGFQETQYF. Here the CDR3 DNA reads TGTGCCAGCAGCGTAGGGGGACTAGCGGGGTTCCAAGAGACCCAGTACTTC.

This clone was detected once. The chain joins TRBV25-1 to TRBJ2-7; TRBD1 might be the D (5 bases). V lost 4 bases and J 3 bases, leaving 16 bases between the germline ends. The CDR3 is made up of 15 amino acids. Germline loops: CDR1 MGHDK, CDR2 SYGVNS. CDR3 residues: CASSAPDTPYYEQYF. CDR3 DNA sequence: TGTGCCAGCAGTGCCCCGGACACCCCGTACTACGAGCAGTACTTC.

Here the CDR3 reads CASSGDRGVTYEQYF. The CDR3 nucleotides read TGTGCCAGCAGCGGGGACAGGGGGGTTACCTACGAGCAGTACTTC. V gene TRBV5-6 combines with J gene TRBJ2-7; 11 bases are shared with TRBD1. The germline gives CDR1 SGHDT, CDR2 YYEEEE. After removal of 4 bases from V and 2 bases from J, the junction contained 5 bases not matched to a gene. This CDR3 spans 15 amino acids.

A few counts support this clone. The gene calls are TRBV6-5 and TRBJ2-3; no definite D call. The germline gives CDR1 MNHEY, CDR2 SVGAGI. The CDR3 is 11 amino acids. Trimming left V 11 bases short and J 4 bases short, with 10 bases between. CDR3 region: CAESESDTQYF. As DNA, the CDR3 is TGTGCCGAATCAGAATCAGATACGCAGTATTTT.

The chain carries TRBV5-1 and TRBJ2-5; 9 bases fit TRBD1. CDR1 SGHRS and CDR2 YFSETQ come from the germline V gene. The CDR3 consists of 15 residues. V gave up 4 bases and J gave up 4 bases; unmatched junction bases: 8. This CDR3 is CASSLTGGPGETQYF. DNA for the CDR3: TGCGCCAGCAGCCTGACAGGGGGACCAGGAGAGACCCAGTACTTC.

The chain is built from TRBV19 and TRBJ2-2; perhaps TRBD2 as D (5 bases). The CDR3 covers 16 residues. V lost 1 base, J lost 5 bases, and 14 bases lay in between. Germline V lookup: CDR1 LNHDA, CDR2 SQIVND (reference sequence). The CDR3 DNA sequence: TGTGCCAGTAGTATAGCGTTTCGGGGTCGGACCGGGGAGCTGTTTTTT. Translating it yields CASSIAFRGRTGELFF.

This chain links TRBV7-9 with TRBJ1-1, with D maybe TRBD1 (6 bases). Deletions cut 5 bases from V and 10 bases from J, with 26 bases between. Germline V gene data show CDR1 as SEHNR and CDR2 as FQNEAQ (reference sequence). This CDR3 has 16 residues. The CDR3 protein is CASSPAKSWTEARAFF. The CDR3 DNA reads as TGTGCCAGCAGCCCAGCGAAATCGTGGACAGAGGCAAGAGCTTTCTTT.

The chain uses TRBV27 and TRBJ2-3, with D maybe TRBD2 (6 bases). The germline V gene encodes CDR1 MNHEY and CDR2 SMNVEV (reference sequence). The V end was cut by 5 bases, the J end by 3 bases, with 24 bases between. The CDR3 length is 18 residues. Written as DNA, the CDR3 is TGTGCCAGCAGTACAACCTATCCGTCTAGCGAGACTACAGATACGCAGTATTTT. Protein sequence: CASSTTYPSSETTDTQYF.

V gene TRBV5-6 combines with J gene TRBJ1-1; the D is unclear. Germline V gene data show CDR1 as SGHDT and CDR2 as YYEEEE. V was cut by 0 bases and J by 1 base, with 22 bases left in between. CDR3 length: 19 residues. CDR3 loop: CASSLVSGLVSGWNTEAFF. CDR3 bases: TGTGCCAGCAGCTTGGTGAGCGGTTTGGTTTCGGGATGGAACACTGAAGCTTTCTTT.